This TCR beta chain emerged from a study of cytomegalovirus exposure and HLA in healthy donors. Study-wide findings and caveats: Immune exposure information comprised only CMV serostatus. In vitro testing confirmed a few CMV-associated chains as specific for CMV antigens. An ancestry cluster, one associated with Asian ancestry, reportedly showed fewer N-insertions than the approximately 670-donor mean in a later analysis. The study listed approximately 160 cytomegalovirus-associated TCR beta chains.

The PCR made use of 60 Vbeta and 13 Jbeta primers. Assay: immunoSEQ multiplex PCR; the TCRdb copy retains only in-frame clones and omits some. Here the sample spans 150,000 to 200,000 clones, roughly 77% being singletons. To note about this clone: No antigen is known for it.

The CDR3 spans 15 residues. V dropped 7 bases and J dropped 0 bases, with 12 bases sitting between them. From germline, CDR1 is SNHLY and CDR2 FYNNEI. This sequence was found in a man aged 35-49 years in good health and CMV-seropositive. The V and J genes are TRBV2 and TRBJ1-4, with a weak D call TRBD1 (5 bases). The sample was PBMCs. The CDR3 sequence is CASTQGRSTNEKLFF. DNA of the CDR3: TGTGCCAGCACTCAGGGAAGATCAACTAATGAAAAACTGTTTTTT.